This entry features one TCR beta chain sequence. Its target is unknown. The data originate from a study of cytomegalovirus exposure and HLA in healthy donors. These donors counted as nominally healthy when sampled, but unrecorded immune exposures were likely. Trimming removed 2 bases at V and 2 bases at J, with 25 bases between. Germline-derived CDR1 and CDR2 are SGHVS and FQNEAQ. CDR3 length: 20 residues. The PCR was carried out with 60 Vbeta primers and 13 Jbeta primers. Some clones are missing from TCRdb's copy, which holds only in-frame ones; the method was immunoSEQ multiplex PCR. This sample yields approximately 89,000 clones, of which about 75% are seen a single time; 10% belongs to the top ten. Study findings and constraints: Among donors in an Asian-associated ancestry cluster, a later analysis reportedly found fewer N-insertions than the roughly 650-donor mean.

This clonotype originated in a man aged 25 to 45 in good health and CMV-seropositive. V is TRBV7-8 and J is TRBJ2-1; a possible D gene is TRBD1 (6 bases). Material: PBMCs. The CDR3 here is CASSLFPGASRLGTYNEQFF. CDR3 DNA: TGTGCCAGCAGCTTATTTCCAGGGGCAAGCCGACTCGGCACCTACAATGAGCAGTTCTTC.